This TCR beta chain was obtained from a study of OX40 agonist ivuxolimab in advanced cancers. Data came from immunoSEQ multiplex PCR; TCRdb stores just in-frame clones and leaves some out. The data show about 58,000 clones, roughly 88% seen once. The TCR comes from an adult with an advanced solid tumor such as melanoma, head and neck, liver or kidney cancer. The source was CD4+ or CD8+ T cells sorted from blood, collected in a trial of the OX40 agonist ivuxolimab.

CDR3 nucleotide sequence: TGTGCCAGCAGCCCAACAGGGATGAGGCATACGCAGTATTTT. Translation gives CASSPTGMRHTQYF. V usage is TRBV7-9 and J usage is TRBJ2-3, with D perhaps TRBD1 (6 bases). The CDR3 totals 14 residues. V lost 5 bases and J lost 7, with 16 bases in between. Germline values: CDR1 SEHNR, CDR2 FQNEAQ (reference sequence).